The 8 T cell receptor beta chains listed next were all sequenced from one sample in a study of human T cells and chemical hapten exposure. MiXCR was run by TCRdb on the RACE reads, yielding one entry per CDR3 protein. The table records approximately 79,000 distinct CDR3 sequences, about 9.3% of them present only once. Time point given: patch test 1, 2 weeks after DPC sensitization. Described treatment: therapeutic diphenylcyclopropenone sensitization with weekly scalp DPC. The input for sequencing was whole blood, taken in connection with sensitization to the hapten diphenylcyclopropenone (DPC). These receptors were collected from a woman in her fifties or sixties with alopecia areata. Some clones in this sample may be carry-over from other donors' samples.

V is TRBV9 and J is TRBJ2-7; possibly TRBD1 for D (6 bases). The CDR3 runs to 14 residues. V was pared by 0 bases and J by 2 bases, with 9 bases between. In germline, CDR1 is SGDLS, CDR2 YYNGEE. The CDR3 here is CASSVGDTTYEQYF. For the CDR3, the DNA is TGTGCCAGCAGCGTAGGGGACACTACCTACGAGCAGTACTTC.

The chain carries TRBV6-6 and TRBJ1-1; unclear D gene. The CDR3 consists of 13 residues. The V gene's germline CDR1 is MNHNY and CDR2 SVGAGI (reference sequence). V shed 8 bases and J shed 1 base, with 11 bases lying between them. CDR3 DNA sequence: TGTGCCAGCTACCGTCAGCCGAACACTGAAGCTTTCTTT. Amino acid sequence: CASYRQPNTEAFF.

This clonotype was detected only a few times. The chain is built from TRBV6-2 or TRBV6-3 and TRBJ2-5, with D hard to call. Trimming took 6 bases from V and 0 from J, leaving 14 bases between them. Germline values: CDR1 MNHEY, CDR2 SVGEGT. The CDR3 loop spans 15 amino acids. The DNA for the CDR3 is TGTGCCAGCAGGACCCCCGGGCTAGACCAAGAGACCCAGTACTTC. Amino acid sequence: CASRTPGLDQETQYF.

The rearrangement links TRBV4-2 to TRBJ1-1; D is unresolved. The germline CDR1 and CDR2 sequences are LGHNA and YNFKEQ. The CDR3 runs to 14 residues. Trimming cost V 0 bases and J 6 bases, with 11 bases left between them. CDR3 amino acids: CASSQDRRSAEAFF. Written as DNA, the CDR3 is TGTGCCAGCAGCCAAGATAGGAGGTCGGCTGAAGCTTTCTTT.

The gene calls are TRBV28 and TRBJ2-1, with D tentatively TRBD2 (5 bases). The CDR3 runs to 15 residues. Germline V gives CDR1 MDHEN, CDR2 SYDVKM. With 1 base removed from V and 7 bases from J, the gap between germline ends came to 14 bases. The CDR3 is CASSLSGGLGNEQFF. The CDR3 DNA sequence: TGTGCCAGCAGTTTATCCGGCGGGTTAGGGAATGAGCAGTTCTTC. The whole variable domain, filled in from reference TRBV28 and TRBJ2-1, reads DVKVTQSSRYLVKRTGEKVFLECVQDMDHENMFWYRQDPGLGLRLIYFSYDVKMKEKGDIPEGYSVSREKKERFSLILESASTNQTSMYLCASSLSGGLGNEQFFGPGTRLTVL.

This rearrangement joins TRBV7-6 to TRBJ2-1; 7 bases fit TRBD2. Germline V gene lookup returns CDR1 SGHVS and CDR2 FNYEAQ. The CDR3 extends over 14 amino acids. Trimming cost V 3 bases and J 9 bases; bases outside gene matches: 8. Here the CDR3 DNA reads TGTGCCAGCAGCTTCAGCGGGATCGGTAGTGAGCAGTTCTTC. Its protein is CASSFSGIGSEQFF.

The CDR3 sequence is CASSLLPGGTVNEQFF. The CDR3 DNA is TGTGCCAGCAGCCTCCTTCCCGGGGGCACGGTCAATGAGCAGTTCTTC. V gene TRBV7-3 combines with J gene TRBJ2-1, with D possibly called TRBD1 or TRBD2 (6 bases each). The CDR3 consists of 16 residues. Per the germline V gene, CDR1 is SGHTA and CDR2 is FQGTGA. Trimming took off 5 bases at V and 6 bases at J, with 20 bases between the two ends.

The V and J genes are TRBV7-6 and TRBJ2-7; the D gene is possibly TRBD2 (6 bases). The CDR3 spans 14 residues. Trimming removed 2 bases from V and 7 bases from J, with 15 bases in between. From germline, CDR1 is SGHVS and CDR2 FNYEAQ. CDR3 nucleotide sequence: TGTGCCAGCAGCTTACAGCCGGGGGTTCGGGAGCAGTACTTC. This translates into CASSLQPGVREQYF.